The clone carrying this T cell receptor beta chain showed up many times. Its antigen is unidentified. Sequencing ends 3 residues short of the CDR3 end; the germline J gene provides the rest. Trimming left V 5 bases short and J 3 bases short, with 11 bases between. Germline V gene sequence: CDR1 SGHAT, CDR2 FQNNGV. The CDR3 consists of 14 residues. This record belongs to a study of T cell clonality in common variable immunodeficiency. Study results and caveats: Common variable immunodeficiency TCR beta sequences reportedly had fewer deletions and N-nucleotide insertions. Compared with controls, CVID subjects had fewer shared TCRbeta clones. TCRbeta clonality was increased in CVID versus healthy controls.

Data came from immunoSEQ multiplex PCR; TCRdb stores just in-frame clones and leaves some out. The sample lists approximately 15,000 clones, none appearing once, the ten largest making up around 12%. The chain employs TRBV11-2 and TRBJ2-1; tentative D call: TRBD2 (6 bases). Sequencing used peripheral blood mononuclear cells. The receptor comes from a human donor with common variable immunodeficiency. The CDR3: CASSLRRDYNEQFF. The sequenced CDR3 bases are TGTGCCAGCAGCCTAAGGCGGGACTACAATGAG.